In this sample, the clone carrying this T cell receptor beta chain turned up a few times. What it recognizes is unknown. Per germline, CDR1 MNHEY and CDR2 SMNVEV (reference sequence). This CDR3 is built from 14 residues. V lost 1 base and J 1 base, leaving 7 bases between the germline ends. Assay: immunoSEQ multiplex PCR; the TCRdb copy retains only in-frame clones and omits some. This sample comprises around 35,000 clones, none seen once only. This sample is drawn from a study of T cells after posttransplantation cyclophosphamide. Broader study findings: Recipient CMV seropositivity and CMV reactivation strongly tracked TRB clonality. Donor-recipient repertoire similarity was low at 1-2 months, rising over year one. Tissue-infiltrating T cells from skin or gut overlapped little with blood T cells.

This related bone marrow graft donor gave peripheral blood on the day of marrow donation. The rearrangement joins TRBV27 to TRBJ1-1; tentative D call: TRBD1 (5 bases). Sequencing used PBMCs. The receptor was derived from a woman aged 45-60 years in good health and a related stem cell transplant donor. This CDR3 reads CASSLYRRNTEAFF. In DNA, the CDR3 is TGTGCCAGCAGTTTATACAGGAGGAACACTGAAGCTTTCTTT.